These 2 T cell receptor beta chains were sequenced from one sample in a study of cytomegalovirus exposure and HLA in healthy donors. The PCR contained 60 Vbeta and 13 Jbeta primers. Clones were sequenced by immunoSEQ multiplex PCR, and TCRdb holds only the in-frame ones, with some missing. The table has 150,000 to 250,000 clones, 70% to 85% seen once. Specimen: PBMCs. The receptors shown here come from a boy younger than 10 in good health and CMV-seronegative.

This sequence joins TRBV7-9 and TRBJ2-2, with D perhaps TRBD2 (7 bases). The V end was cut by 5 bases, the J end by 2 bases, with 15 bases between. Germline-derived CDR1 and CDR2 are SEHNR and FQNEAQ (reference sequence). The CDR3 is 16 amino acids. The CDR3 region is CASSQEGGRNTGELFF. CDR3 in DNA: TGTGCCAGCAGCCAAGAGGGGGGGCGAAACACCGGGGAGCTGTTTTTT.

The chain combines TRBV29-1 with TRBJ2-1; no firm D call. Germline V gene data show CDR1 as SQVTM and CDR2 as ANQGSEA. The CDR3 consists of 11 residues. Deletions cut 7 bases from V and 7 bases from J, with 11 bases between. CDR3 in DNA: TGCAGCGCCTCGAACTTGAATGAGCAGTTCTTC. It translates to CSASNLNEQFF.